The 28 T cell receptor beta chains below come from one sample, sequenced in a study of T-cell memory formation after mild COVID-19. TCRdb re-called the 5' RACE reads through MiXCR, storing one row per CDR3 protein. Among roughly 500,000 distinct CDR3 sequences listed, roughly 21% were seen once. The source material was PBMCs or a T cell subset sorted from them (not recorded which). The source of these receptors is an adult woman who had mild COVID-19 (a few samples of this study predate the infection). Cell type and time point are not known.

The sample holds a few counts of this clonotype. V is TRBV7-3 and J is TRBJ1-1; 9 bases match TRBD1. Looked up from germline, CDR1 is SGHTA and CDR2 is FQGTGA. CDR3 length equals 15 residues. After removal of 5 bases from V and 4 bases from J, the junction contained 8 bases not matched to a gene. This CDR3 is CASSPSQGASTEAFF. CDR3 coding DNA: TGTGCCAGCAGCCCCTCACAGGGGGCCAGCACTGAAGCTTTCTTT.

V is TRBV4-2 and J is TRBJ1-2; no reliable D call. V was trimmed by 0 bases and J by 8 bases, leaving 7 bases between them. The CDR3 contains 12 residues. The germline V gene has CDR1 LGHNA and CDR2 YNFKEQ. This chain's CDR3 is CASSQEGSGYTF. The CDR3 DNA sequence: TGTGCCAGCAGCCAAGAGGGGTCGGGCTACACCTTC.

The J gene is TRBJ2-7, the V gene TRBV10-3; 11 positions match TRBD1. V was clipped by 4 bases and J by 5 bases; unmatched bases: 4. Germline-derived CDR1 and CDR2 are ENHRY and SYGVKD. CDR3 length: 14 residues. CDR3 DNA: TGTGCCATCAGTGGGACAGGGGGCCACCACGAGCAGTACTTC. Translating it yields CAISGTGGHHEQYF.

This clonotype showed up just a few times. The genes are TRBV24-1 and TRBJ2-3; D remains ambiguous. CDR3 length: 13 residues. Germline-derived CDR1 and CDR2 are KGHDR and SFDVKD. The V end lost 3 bases, the J end lost 6 bases, and 9 bases lay between the germline ends. The CDR3 loop reads CATSDRLPDTQYF. Here the CDR3 DNA reads TGTGCCACCAGTGATAGACTTCCTGATACGCAGTATTTT.

The rearrangement joins TRBV5-1 to TRBJ2-1; 9 bases agree with TRBD2. Trimming removed 3 bases from V and 8 bases from J; junction bases left unmatched: 3. CDR3 length: 13 residues. Germline loops: CDR1 SGHRS, CDR2 YFSETQ. The CDR3: CASSWGLADEQFF. The DNA for the CDR3 is TGCGCCAGCAGCTGGGGACTAGCCGATGAGCAGTTCTTC.

In its sample, this clonotype was seen a few times. The V gene is TRBV7-9, the J gene TRBJ2-1; a weak D match, TRBD2 (5 bases). Per germline, CDR1 SEHNR and CDR2 FQNEAQ (reference sequence). V was clipped by 2 bases and J by 5 bases, with 10 bases between them. This CDR3 has 14 amino acids. The CDR3: CASSLLLGDNEQFF. In DNA, the CDR3 is TGTGCCAGCAGCTTATTGCTGGGAGACAATGAGCAGTTCTTC.

V and J are TRBV7-2 and TRBJ1-1; unclear D gene. Germline V lookup: CDR1 SGHTA, CDR2 FQGNSA. This CDR3 is 16 amino acids long. Trimming took off 3 bases at V and 2 bases at J, with 16 bases between the two ends. CDR3: CASSFVWIGLNTEAFF. CDR3 bases: TGTGCCAGCAGCTTCGTGTGGATAGGGCTTAACACTGAAGCTTTCTTT.

The V and J genes are TRBV5-1 and TRBJ2-5; 10 bases align to TRBD2. The V segment lost 0 bases and the J segment 5 bases; nucleotides outside the gene matches: 7. Germline CDR1 SGHRS, CDR2 YFSETQ. The length of the CDR3 is 16 residues. CDR3 nucleotide sequence: TGCGCCAGCAGCTTGGATGTAGCGGGAGGTTTGGAGACCCAGTACTTC. Translating gives CASSLDVAGGLETQYF.

This chain connects TRBV20-1 to TRBJ2-6; D gene ambiguous. This CDR3 has 12 amino acids. The germline V and J ends were trimmed by 2 bases and 2 bases, with 1 base remaining between them. Germline CDR1 DFQATT, CDR2 SNEGSKA (reference sequence). The CDR3 DNA sequence: TGCAGTGCTAGACCTGGGGCCAACGTCCTGACTTTC. The encoded protein is CSARPGANVLTF.

The V and J genes are TRBV20-1 and TRBJ1-2; D gene unclear. Germline CDR1 reads DFQATT; CDR2 reads SNEGSKA (reference sequence). V was cut by 6 bases and J by 4 bases, with 18 bases left in between. The CDR3 is 14 residues long. The CDR3 bases are TGCAGTGCCCCCCCCGCGAGGACGGCCTATGGCTACACCTTC. Encoded protein: CSAPPARTAYGYTF.

The CDR3 DNA reads TGTGCCTGGAGTGGATTGAGCTGGCCGACAGGCTCCTACGAGCAGTACTTC. This codes for CAWSGLSWPTGSYEQYF. This chain links TRBV30 with TRBJ2-7; D might be TRBD1 (6 bases). Germline-derived CDR1 and CDR2 are GTSNPN and SVGIG (reference sequence). This CDR3 region has 17 residues. Trimming stripped 1 base from V and 0 bases from J, with 19 bases between.

This clonotype was seen only a few times. This chain joins TRBV5-1 and TRBJ1-4, with a tentative D call TRBD1 (5 bases). V gave up 5 bases and J gave up 5 bases, with 13 bases separating them. CDR1 SGHRS and CDR2 YFSETQ come from the germline V gene. This CDR3 has 14 residues. The DNA for the CDR3 is TGCGCCAGCAGTTGGGGACGGCTGAATGAAAAACTGTTTTTT. Amino acids: CASSWGRLNEKLFF.

This clonotype was seen more than once but under ten times. The rearrangement links TRBV10-3 to TRBJ2-5; the D call may be TRBD1 or TRBD2 (5 bases each). The CDR3 has 11 amino acids. Germline V gene data show CDR1 as ENHRY and CDR2 as SYGVKD. CDR3 amino acids: CASGTEETQYF. As DNA, the CDR3 is TGTGCTTCAGGGACGGAAGAGACCCAGTACTTC.

The chain uses TRBV2 and TRBJ2-5; possible D gene TRBD2, 6 bases. Between the trimmed V and J ends, which lost 8 bases and 5 bases, there was a span of 12 bases. Germline V gene lookup returns CDR1 SNHLY and CDR2 FYNNEI. The CDR3 covers 12 residues. CDR3: CASGGGLETQYF. DNA of the CDR3: TGTGCCAGCGGTGGGGGGTTGGAGACCCAGTACTTC.

A few counts support this clonotype. The gene calls are TRBV24-1 and TRBJ1-5; TRBD1 matches at 8 bases. The CDR3 is 15 amino acids. Germline loops: CDR1 KGHDR, CDR2 SFDVKD. Germline trimming cut 7 bases from V and 7 bases from J; bases unmatched to any gene: 11. The CDR3: CATSAGTGLGQPQHF. In nucleotides, the CDR3 is TGTGCCACCAGCGCCGGGACAGGACTCGGGCAGCCCCAGCATTTT.

The CDR3 DNA is TGTGCCAGCAGCCAAGAACGACTAGCGCCTTACGAGCAGTACTTC. It translates to CASSQERLAPYEQYF. V usage is TRBV4-2 and J usage is TRBJ2-7; 8 positions match TRBD2. The length of the CDR3 is 15 residues. The germline CDR1 and CDR2 sequences are LGHNA and YNFKEQ. The ends lost 0 bases at V and 4 bases at J; junction bases unmatched: 5.

The genes are TRBV29-1 and TRBJ2-1; tentatively, D is TRBD1 (6 bases). This CDR3 region has 12 residues. Germline V gene data show CDR1 as SQVTM and CDR2 as ANQGSEA. The V gene lost 8 bases and the J gene lost 4 bases, with 12 bases spanning the gap. The DNA for the CDR3 is TGCAGCATAGGGACACAATACAATGAGCAGTTCTTC. Residues: CSIGTQYNEQFF.

The J gene is TRBJ2-2, the V gene TRBV7-6, with 7 positions matching TRBD2. V lost 5 bases to trimming and J lost 2 bases; unmatched junction nucleotides: 11. The CDR3 spans 17 residues. Germline V lookup: CDR1 SGHVS, CDR2 FNYEAQ. CDR3 protein: CASSPFMGRDNTGELFF. As DNA, the CDR3 is TGTGCCAGCAGCCCCTTTATGGGGAGGGATAACACCGGGGAGCTGTTTTTT.

This clonotype was found a few times. The J gene is TRBJ1-2, the V gene TRBV4-3; D may be TRBD1 (5 bases). Germline V lookup: CDR1 LGHNA, CDR2 YSLEER. The CDR3 has 17 residues. The V gene lost 4 bases and the J gene lost 2 bases, with 20 bases spanning the gap. The CDR3 DNA is TGCGCCAGCAGCCTCCGGGGCGACATGGCGACGAACTATGGCTACACCTTC. Protein product: CASSLRGDMATNYGYTF.

This sequence joins TRBV5-1 and TRBJ2-3, with TRBD2 matching 10 bases. Germline V CDR1 and CDR2: SGHRS, YFSETQ. The CDR3 has 16 amino acids. The trim removed 0 bases at V and 4 bases at J, leaving 5 bases unmatched. CDR3 sequence: CASSLGSSGSADTQYF. The CDR3 DNA reads as TGCGCCAGCAGCTTGGGGTCTAGCGGGAGCGCAGATACGCAGTATTTT.

A few counts support this clonotype. The chain joins TRBV12-3 or TRBV12-4 to TRBJ2-3; D assignment may be TRBD1 or TRBD2 (6 bases each). The CDR3 spans 15 residues. The V and J ends lost 7 bases and 1 base respectively, with 15 bases between them. In nucleotides, the CDR3 is TGTGCCAGCATGCATAGGGGGGTCCGCACAGATACGCAGTATTTT. Translated, it gives CASMHRGVRTDTQYF.

V and J are TRBV18 and TRBJ2-7, with a weak D call TRBD2 (6 bases). The CDR3 spans 15 residues. Trimming pared 0 bases from V and 4 bases from J, leaving 13 bases between. Germline V gene lookup returns CDR1 KGHSH and CDR2 LQKENI. The CDR3 here is CASSPPGGWLYEQYF. The CDR3 region has the DNA TGTGCCAGCTCACCACCGGGGGGTTGGCTGTACGAGCAGTACTTC.

The chain is built from TRBV25-1 and TRBJ1-2; TRBD1 might be the D (5 bases). Looked up from germline, CDR1 is MGHDK and CDR2 is SYGVNS. The CDR3 totals 14 residues. V was pared by 4 bases and J by 0 bases, with 9 bases between. The CDR3 spells CASSVDSANYGYTF. Here the CDR3 DNA reads TGTGCCAGCAGTGTCGACAGCGCTAACTATGGCTACACCTTC.

The table lists this clonotype with many counts. CDR3 region: CASNAPTGGWNTGELFF. For the CDR3, the DNA is TGTGCCAGCAACGCTCCCACAGGGGGCTGGAATACCGGGGAGCTGTTTTTT. The chain uses TRBV6-2 or TRBV6-3 and TRBJ2-2; TRBD1 agrees at 9 bases. Germline CDR1 and CDR2: MNHEY and SVGEGT. After removal of 7 bases from V and 5 bases from J, the junction contained 14 bases not matched to a gene. CDR3 size: 17 residues.

The CDR3 sequence is CSARTPAGFRTGYTF. The CDR3 DNA reads as TGCAGTGCTAGGACGCCCGCGGGATTTCGGACTGGCTACACCTTC. The chain links TRBV20-1 to TRBJ1-2; no reliable D call. Germline CDR1 and CDR2: DFQATT and SNEGSKA (reference sequence). Deletions cut 3 bases from V and 7 bases from J, with 21 bases between. The CDR3 loop spans 15 amino acids.

This chain links TRBV12-3 or TRBV12-4 with TRBJ1-2; D unresolved. Trimming shortened V by 3 bases and J by 4 bases, and 9 bases separated the two germline ends. The CDR3 runs 13 residues. This chain's CDR3 is CASSLARSYGYTF. In nucleotides, the CDR3 is TGTGCCAGCAGTTTGGCGAGAAGCTATGGCTACACCTTC.

This clonotype was found a few times. This CDR3 is CASMSGGVVSSYNEQFF. CDR3 nucleotide sequence: TGTGCCAGCATGAGTGGGGGGGTAGTGAGCTCCTACAATGAGCAGTTCTTC. The V gene is TRBV27, the J gene TRBJ2-1; 7 positions agree with TRBD2. The V gene's germline CDR1 is MNHEY and CDR2 SMNVEV (reference sequence). The CDR3 is made up of 17 amino acids. The J segment lost 0 bases and the V segment lost 7 bases, leaving 12 bases of the junction unmatched.

The table lists this clonotype with a few counts. Compared with germline, one end of the junction differs, possibly owing to a read error. This CDR3 reads CDSSFRGVTGELFF. CDR3 DNA: TGTGACAGCAGTTTTAGGGGGGTCACCGGGGAGCTGTTTTTT. The V gene is TRBV12-3 or TRBV12-4, the J gene TRBJ2-2, with D perhaps TRBD1 or TRBD2 (6 bases each). CDR3 length: 14 amino acids.